This record looks at one T cell receptor (beta chain) sequence and its context. The antigen remains unidentified. The data were obtained in a study of cytomegalovirus exposure and HLA in healthy donors. Across the whole study: Across 350 to 500 genotyped donors, about 81% landed in the Caucasian-associated ancestry cluster.

Primers for the PCR totalled 60 Vbeta and 13 Jbeta. Repertoires were generated with immunoSEQ multiplex PCR, while TCRdb's copy carries only in-frame clones and drops some. The data contain some 150,000 clones, over 75% of them singletons. Study findings and constraints: Most TCR sequences were rare, but some public TCRs occurred in many donors. For cytomegalovirus status, the classifier reportedly gave diagnoses with high specificity and sensitivity.

Among the donors, all were healthy bone marrow donors. The source material was PBMCs. The clonotype comes from a man between 25 and 39 years old in good health and CMV-seropositive.

Here the CDR3 reads CSAAKRGEAFF. CDR3 coding DNA: TGCAGTGCTGCGAAAAGGGGAGAAGCTTTCTTT. This rearrangement joins TRBV20-1 to TRBJ1-1; D perhaps matches TRBD1 (5 bases). V was trimmed by 5 bases and J by 8 bases, leaving 12 bases between them. This CDR3 is 11 amino acids long. Germline CDR1 reads DFQATT; CDR2 reads SNEGSKA (reference sequence).